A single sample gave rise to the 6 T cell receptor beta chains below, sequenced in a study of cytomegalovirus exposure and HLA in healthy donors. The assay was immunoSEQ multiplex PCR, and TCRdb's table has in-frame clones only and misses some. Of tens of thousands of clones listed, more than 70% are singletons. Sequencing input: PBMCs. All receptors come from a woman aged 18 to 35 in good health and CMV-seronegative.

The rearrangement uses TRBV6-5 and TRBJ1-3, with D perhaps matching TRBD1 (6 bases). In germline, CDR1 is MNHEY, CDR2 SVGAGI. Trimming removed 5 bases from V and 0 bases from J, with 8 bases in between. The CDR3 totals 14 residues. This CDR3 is CASSGGASGNTIYF. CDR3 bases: TGTGCCAGCAGTGGGGGGGCCTCTGGAAACACCATATATTTT.

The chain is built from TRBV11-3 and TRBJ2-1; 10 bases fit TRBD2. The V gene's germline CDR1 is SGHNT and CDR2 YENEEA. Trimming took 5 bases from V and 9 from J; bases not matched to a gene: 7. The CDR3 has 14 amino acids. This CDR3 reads CASSLAGVTGEQFF. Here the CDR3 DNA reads TGTGCCAGCAGCCTAGCGGGAGTCACTGGTGAGCAGTTCTTC.

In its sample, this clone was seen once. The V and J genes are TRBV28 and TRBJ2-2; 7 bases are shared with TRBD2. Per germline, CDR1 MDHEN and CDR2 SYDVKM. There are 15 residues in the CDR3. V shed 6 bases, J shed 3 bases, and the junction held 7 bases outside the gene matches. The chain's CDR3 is CASRAGKGYTGELFF. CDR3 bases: TGTGCCAGCAGAGCGGGAAAGGGGTACACCGGGGAGCTGTTTTTT.

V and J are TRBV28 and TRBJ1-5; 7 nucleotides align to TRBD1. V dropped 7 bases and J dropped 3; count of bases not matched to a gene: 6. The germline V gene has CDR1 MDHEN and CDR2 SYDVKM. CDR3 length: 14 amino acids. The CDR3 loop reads CASILGQANQPQHF. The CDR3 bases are TGTGCCAGCATCCTCGGACAGGCCAATCAGCCCCAGCATTTT. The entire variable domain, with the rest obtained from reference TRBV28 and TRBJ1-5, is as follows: DVKVTQSSRYLVKRTGEKVFLECVQDMDHENMFWYRQDPGLGLRLIYFSYDVKMKEKGDIPEGYSVSREKKERFSLILESASTNQTSMYLCASILGQANQPQHFGDGTRLSIL.

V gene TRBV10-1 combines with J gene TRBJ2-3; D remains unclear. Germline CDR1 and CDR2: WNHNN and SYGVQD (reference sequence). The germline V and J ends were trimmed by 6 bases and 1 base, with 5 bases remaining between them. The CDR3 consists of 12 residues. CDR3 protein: CASSGGTDTQYF. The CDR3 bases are TGCGCCAGCAGCGGAGGCACAGATACGCAGTATTTT.

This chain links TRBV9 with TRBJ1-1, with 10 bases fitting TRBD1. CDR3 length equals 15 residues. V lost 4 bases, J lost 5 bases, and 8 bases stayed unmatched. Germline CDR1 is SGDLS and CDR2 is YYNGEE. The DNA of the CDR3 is TGTGCCAGCAGCCCGTCGGACAGGGGGGGAACTGAAGCTTTCTTT. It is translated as CASSPSDRGGTEAFF. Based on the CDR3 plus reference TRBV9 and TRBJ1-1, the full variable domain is DSGVTQTPKHLITATGQRVTLRCSPRSGDLSVYWYQQSLDQGLQFLIQYYNGEERAKGNILERFSAQQFPDLHSELNLSSLELGDSALYFCASSPSDRGGTEAFFGQGTRLTVV.